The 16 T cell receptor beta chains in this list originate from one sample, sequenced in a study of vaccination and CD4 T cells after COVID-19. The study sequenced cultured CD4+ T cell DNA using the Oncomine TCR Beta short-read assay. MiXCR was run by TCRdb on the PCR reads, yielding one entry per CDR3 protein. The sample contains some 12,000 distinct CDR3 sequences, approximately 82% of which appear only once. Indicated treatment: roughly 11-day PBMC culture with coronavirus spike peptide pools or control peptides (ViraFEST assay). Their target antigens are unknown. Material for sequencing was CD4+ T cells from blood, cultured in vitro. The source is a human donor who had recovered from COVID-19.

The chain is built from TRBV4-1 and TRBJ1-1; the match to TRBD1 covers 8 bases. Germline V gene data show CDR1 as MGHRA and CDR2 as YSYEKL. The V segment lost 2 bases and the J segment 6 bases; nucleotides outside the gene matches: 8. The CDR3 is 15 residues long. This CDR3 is CASSQRQGTTPEAFF. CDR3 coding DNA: TGCGCCAGCAGCCAACGACAGGGGACGACCCCTGAAGCTTTCTTT.

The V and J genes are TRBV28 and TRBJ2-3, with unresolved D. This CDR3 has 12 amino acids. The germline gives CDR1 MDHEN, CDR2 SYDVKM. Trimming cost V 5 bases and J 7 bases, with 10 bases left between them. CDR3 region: CASSVQSHTQYF. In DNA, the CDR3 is TGTGCCAGCAGTGTACAGTCCCATACGCAGTATTTT.

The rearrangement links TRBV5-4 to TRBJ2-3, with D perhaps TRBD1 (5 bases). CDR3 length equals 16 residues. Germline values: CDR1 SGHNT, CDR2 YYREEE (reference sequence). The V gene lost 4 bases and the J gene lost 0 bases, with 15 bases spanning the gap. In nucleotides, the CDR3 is TGTGCCAGCAGCCTGGGGCAGACTTCTAGCACAGATACGCAGTATTTT. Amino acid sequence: CASSLGQTSSTDTQYF.

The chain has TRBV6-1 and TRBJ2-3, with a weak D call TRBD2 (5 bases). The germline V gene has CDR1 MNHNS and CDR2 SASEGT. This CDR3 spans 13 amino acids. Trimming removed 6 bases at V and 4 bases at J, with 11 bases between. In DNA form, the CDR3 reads TGTGCCAGCAGCAGACTAAGGGCAGATACGCAGTATTTT. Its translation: CASSRLRADTQYF.

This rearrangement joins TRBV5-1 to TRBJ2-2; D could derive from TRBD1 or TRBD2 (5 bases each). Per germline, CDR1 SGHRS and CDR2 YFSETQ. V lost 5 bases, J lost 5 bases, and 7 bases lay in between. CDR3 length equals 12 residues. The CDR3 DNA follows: TGCGCCAGCAGTGGGGGTACCGGGGAGCTGTTTTTT. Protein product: CASSGGTGELFF.

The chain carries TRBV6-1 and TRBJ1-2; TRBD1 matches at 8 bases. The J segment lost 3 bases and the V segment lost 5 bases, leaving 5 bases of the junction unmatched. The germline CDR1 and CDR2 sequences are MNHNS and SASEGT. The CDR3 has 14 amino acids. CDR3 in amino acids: CASSRTGWDYGYTF. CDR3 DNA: TGTGCCAGCAGTCGGACAGGGTGGGACTATGGCTACACCTTC.

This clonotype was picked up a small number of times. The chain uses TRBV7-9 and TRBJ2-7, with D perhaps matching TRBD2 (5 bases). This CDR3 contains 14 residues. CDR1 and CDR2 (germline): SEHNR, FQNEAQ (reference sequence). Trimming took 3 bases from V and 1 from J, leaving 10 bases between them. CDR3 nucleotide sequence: TGTGCCAGCAGCTTGGCTAGCCCATCCTACGAGCAGTACTTC. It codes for CASSLASPSYEQYF. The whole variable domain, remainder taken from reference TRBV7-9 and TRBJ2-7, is DTGVSQNPRHKITKRGQNVTFRCDPISEHNRLYWYRQTLGQGPEFLTYFQNEAQLEKSRLLSDRFSAERPKGSFSTLEIQRTEQGDSAMYLCASSLASPSYEQYFGPGTRLTVT.

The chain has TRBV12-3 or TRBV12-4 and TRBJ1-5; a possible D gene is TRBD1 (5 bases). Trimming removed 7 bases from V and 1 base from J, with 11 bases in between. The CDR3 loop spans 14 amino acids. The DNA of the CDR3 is TGTGCCAGCACCAGGAGGGGAAGCAATCAGCCCCAGCATTTT. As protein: CASTRRGSNQPQHF.

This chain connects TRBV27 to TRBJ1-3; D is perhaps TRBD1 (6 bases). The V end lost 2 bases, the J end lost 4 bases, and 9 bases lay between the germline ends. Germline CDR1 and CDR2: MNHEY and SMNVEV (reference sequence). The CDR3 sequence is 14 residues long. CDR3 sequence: CASSLTGLGNTIYF. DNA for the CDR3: TGTGCCAGCAGTTTAACAGGGTTGGGAAACACCATATATTTT.

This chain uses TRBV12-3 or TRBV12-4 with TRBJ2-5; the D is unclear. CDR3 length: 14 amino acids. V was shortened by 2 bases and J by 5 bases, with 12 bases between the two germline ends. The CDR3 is CASSLTHIGETQYF. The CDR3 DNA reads TGTGCCAGCAGTTTAACCCATATCGGGGAGACCCAGTACTTC.

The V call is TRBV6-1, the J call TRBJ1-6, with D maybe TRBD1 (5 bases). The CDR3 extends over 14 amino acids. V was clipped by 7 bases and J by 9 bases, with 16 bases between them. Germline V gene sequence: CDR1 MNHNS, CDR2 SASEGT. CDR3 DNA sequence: TGTGCCAGCAAGCGGACATCAGAGGGTTCACCCCTCCACTTT. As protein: CASKRTSEGSPLHF.

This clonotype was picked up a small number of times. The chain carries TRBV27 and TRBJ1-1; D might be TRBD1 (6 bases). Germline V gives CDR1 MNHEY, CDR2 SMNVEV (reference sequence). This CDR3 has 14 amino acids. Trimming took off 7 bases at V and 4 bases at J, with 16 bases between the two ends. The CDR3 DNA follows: TGTGCCAGCACAAAGGGGGGGCGGGGCACTGAAGCTTTCTTT. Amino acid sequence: CASTKGGRGTEAFF.

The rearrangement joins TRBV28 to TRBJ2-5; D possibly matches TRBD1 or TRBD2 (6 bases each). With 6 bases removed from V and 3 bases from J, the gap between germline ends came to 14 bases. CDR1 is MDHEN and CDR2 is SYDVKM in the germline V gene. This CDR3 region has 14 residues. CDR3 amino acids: CASSSGGPKETQYF. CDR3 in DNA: TGTGCCAGCAGCTCTGGGGGGCCCAAAGAGACCCAGTACTTC.

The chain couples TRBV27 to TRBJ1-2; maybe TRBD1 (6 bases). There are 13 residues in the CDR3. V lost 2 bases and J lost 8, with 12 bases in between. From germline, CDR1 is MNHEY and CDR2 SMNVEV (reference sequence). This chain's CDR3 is CASSLNFGGGYTF. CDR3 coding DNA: TGTGCCAGCAGTTTAAATTTCGGGGGCGGCTACACCTTC.

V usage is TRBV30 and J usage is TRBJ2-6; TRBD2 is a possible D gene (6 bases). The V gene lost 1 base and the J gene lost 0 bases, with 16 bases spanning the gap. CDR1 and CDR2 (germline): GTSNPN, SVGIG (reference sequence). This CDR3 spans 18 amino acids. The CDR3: CAWSAKAGTLSGANVLTF. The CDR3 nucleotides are TGTGCCTGGAGTGCAAAAGCGGGTACCCTCTCTGGGGCCAACGTCCTGACTTTC.

CDR3: CSASLLAGAFYNEQFF. The CDR3 DNA follows: TGCAGTGCGAGCCTCCTAGCGGGAGCTTTCTACAATGAGCAGTTCTTC. V is TRBV20-1 and J is TRBJ2-1; TRBD2 aligns across 10 bases. Germline CDR1 is DFQATT and CDR2 is SNEGSKA (reference sequence). J lost 3 bases, V lost 6 bases, and 11 bases had no gene match. This CDR3 contains 16 residues.